One and the same sample provided the 28 T cell receptor beta chains below, sequenced in a study of early T cells in non-severe SARS-CoV-2 infection. TCRdb redid the calling of the 5' RACE reads with MiXCR, one entry per CDR3 protein. The sample lists approximately 9,100 distinct CDR3 sequences, 4.8% occurring once. The sequenced sample was whole blood. The receptors were sampled from an adult who was a healthcare worker with PCR-confirmed SARS-CoV-2 infection or an uninfected control (not recorded which).

This sequence joins TRBV6-6 and TRBJ2-7, with D perhaps matching TRBD1 or TRBD2 (5 bases each). Looked up from germline, CDR1 is MNHNY and CDR2 is SVGAGI (reference sequence). V was trimmed by 4 bases and J by 2 bases, leaving 15 bases between them. The CDR3 is made up of 15 amino acids. The CDR3 bases are TGTGCCAGCAGTTTTTCGGGGCCAGAGGCCTACGAGCAGTACTTC. As protein: CASSFSGPEAYEQYF.

Ten or more counts support this clonotype. The chain joins TRBV30 to TRBJ1-2; D might be TRBD1 (5 bases). V was cut by 0 bases and J by 3 bases, with 8 bases left in between. CDR1 is GTSNPN, CDR2 SVGIG, per germline (reference sequence). The CDR3 is made up of 13 amino acids. CDR3 sequence reads: CAWSVRQYYGYTF. The DNA for the CDR3 is TGTGCCTGGAGTGTCAGACAGTACTATGGCTACACCTTC.

In this sample, this clonotype is medium-sized. For the CDR3, the DNA is TGCAGCGTAGTAACCGGGACGGTTTACAATGAGCAGTTCTTC. This translates into CSVVTGTVYNEQFF. This rearrangement joins TRBV29-1 to TRBJ2-1; D may correspond to TRBD1 or TRBD2 (5 bases each). In germline, CDR1 is SQVTM, CDR2 ANQGSEA. The V and J ends lost 6 bases and 4 bases respectively, with 16 bases between them. The CDR3 has 14 residues.

By its share, this clonotype is medium-sized (0.01 to 0.1%). The CDR3: CASSYLPASNYGYTF. CDR3 nucleotides: TGTGCCAGCAGTTACCTTCCAGCCTCTAACTATGGCTACACCTTC. The V and J genes are TRBV6-6 and TRBJ1-2; D not certain. V was trimmed by 2 bases and J by 0 bases, leaving 10 bases between them. Germline V CDR1 and CDR2: MNHNY, SVGAGI (reference sequence). This CDR3 is 15 amino acids long.

Relative to its sample, this clonotype is medium-sized. The chain combines TRBV7-2 with TRBJ2-3; 12 nucleotides line up with TRBD2. Trimming cost V 5 bases and J 14 bases; bases outside gene matches: 11. The CDR3 is 14 residues long. Per the germline V gene, CDR1 is SGHTA and CDR2 is FQGNSA. The CDR3, as DNA: TGTGCCAGCAGCGAGACTAGCGGGAGAAAGAGTTGGTATTTT. It yields the protein CASSETSGRKSWYF.

In its sample, this clonotype is medium-sized. This sequence joins TRBV20-1 and TRBJ2-6; 7 bases are a match to TRBD1. Germline CDR1 reads DFQATT; CDR2 reads SNEGSKA (reference sequence). This CDR3 spans 15 amino acids. The V segment lost 0 bases and the J segment 2 bases; nucleotides outside the gene matches: 1. The CDR3 DNA follows: TGCAGTGCTAGAGACGACAGGGCTGGGGCCAACGTCCTGACTTTC. Translated, it gives CSARDDRAGANVLTF.

There are a few counts of this clonotype. V usage is TRBV4-1 and J usage is TRBJ2-7; D is perhaps TRBD2 (5 bases). The ends were cut back, 1 base at V and 4 bases at J, with 14 bases in the middle. The CDR3 is made up of 15 amino acids. CDR1 is MGHRA, CDR2 YSYEKL, per germline. The CDR3 bases are TGCGCCAGCAGCCAAGCGGACTTCCCCGGGTACGAGCAGTACGTC. Translated: CASSQADFPGYEQYV.

This clonotype was seen ten or more times. V and J are TRBV5-1 and TRBJ2-1; D gene ambiguous. Looked up from germline, CDR1 is SGHRS and CDR2 is YFSETQ. V lost 4 bases and J lost 6, with 14 bases in between. The CDR3 extends over 14 amino acids. The CDR3 nucleotides are TGCGCCAGCAGCCCCGTGGTAGCCGTCAATGAGCAGTTCTTC. It is translated as CASSPVVAVNEQFF.

By share, this clonotype ranks as medium-sized. This rearrangement joins TRBV19 to TRBJ1-1; no definite D call. CDR3 length: 13 amino acids. Trimming cost V 3 bases and J 5 bases, with 10 bases left between them. Germline V gene lookup returns CDR1 LNHDA and CDR2 SQIVND (reference sequence). This CDR3 reads CASSITGRTEAFF. The DNA for the CDR3 is TGTGCCAGTAGTATTACGGGGAGGACTGAAGCTTTCTTT.

This clonotype was seen once. This chain uses TRBV10-2 with TRBJ2-1; 14 nucleotides align to TRBD2. This CDR3 has 16 residues. The junction had 3 bases not matched to a gene; V was cut back by 8 bases and J by 0 bases. Germline V CDR1 and CDR2: WSHSY, SAAADI. The CDR3 loop is CASGGTSGSSYNEQFF. CDR3 in DNA: TGCGCCAGCGGAGGGACTAGCGGGAGCTCCTACAATGAGCAGTTCTTC.

This clonotype is termed medium-sized (0.01 to 0.1%). The chain carries TRBV9 and TRBJ2-5; the D gene is possibly TRBD2 (6 bases). Germline V gives CDR1 SGDLS, CDR2 YYNGEE. The CDR3 consists of 13 residues. Trimming pared 1 base from V and 5 bases from J, leaving 9 bases between. The CDR3 loop is CASSVTGGETQYF. CDR3 DNA sequence: TGTGCCAGCAGCGTAACAGGAGGGGAGACCCAGTACTTC.

This clonotype was recorded many times. The CDR3 DNA sequence: TGTGCCAGCAGCCAAGAGGGAGGGGACCTGGAGCGGCAGTACTTC. Protein sequence: CASSQEGGDLERQYF. The chain employs TRBV4-2 and TRBJ2-7; 7 bases agree with TRBD2. The V gene's germline CDR1 is LGHNA and CDR2 YNFKEQ. The junction had 11 bases not matched to a gene; V was cut back by 0 bases and J by 9 bases. The CDR3 runs 15 residues.

This clonotype was detected many times. The V gene is TRBV19, the J gene TRBJ2-2; D is perhaps TRBD1 (5 bases). Germline V lookup: CDR1 LNHDA, CDR2 SQIVND (reference sequence). V shed 6 bases and J shed 4 bases, with 12 bases lying between them. The CDR3 runs 14 residues. CDR3 in DNA: TGTGCCAGTAGGACGCAGGGAATCACCGGGGAGCTGTTTTTT. It specifies CASRTQGITGELFF.

This clonotype occurred many times. This chain uses TRBV11-1 with TRBJ2-2, with D unresolved. This CDR3 is built from 19 residues. Trimming cost V 1 base and J 0 bases, with 18 bases left between them. From germline, CDR1 is SGHAT and CDR2 FQDESV (reference sequence). CDR3 sequence reads: CASSLGRAWVPSNTGELFF. In DNA, the CDR3 is TGTGCCAGCAGCTTAGGCCGTGCTTGGGTTCCGTCGAACACCGGGGAGCTGTTTTTT.

The chain couples TRBV29-1 to TRBJ2-3; a possible D gene is TRBD2 (6 bases). CDR3 size: 11 residues. The V and J ends lost 4 bases and 5 bases respectively, with 7 bases between them. The germline gives CDR1 SQVTM, CDR2 ANQGSEA. In DNA form, the CDR3 reads TGCAGCGTTGGAGCGGGAGATACGCAGTATTTT. Amino acids: CSVGAGDTQYF.

This clonotype has ten or more counts. The chain uses TRBV6-2 or TRBV6-3 and TRBJ2-1; 8 bases agree with TRBD2. The junction had 12 bases not matched to a gene; V was cut back by 7 bases and J by 7 bases. Per the germline V gene, CDR1 is MNHEY and CDR2 is SVGEGT. The CDR3 is 15 residues long. The CDR3 DNA reads as TGTGCCAGCACCCCGGATGGACTAGCTGATAATGAGCAGTTCTTC. Residues: CASTPDGLADNEQFF.

This clonotype has ten or more counts. Since no conserved phenylalanine or tryptophan closes the CDR3, a read error is the likely cause. Because the CDR3's place on the DNA is in doubt, the DNA is left out and the CDR3 is given as listed by TCRdb. The chain couples TRBV6-5 to TRBJ2-1; the table calls TRBD1, which could not be checked here. Per germline, CDR1 MNHEY and CDR2 SVGAGI. The CDR3 is 12 amino acids long, termini counted. CDR3 residues: CASSYLMDRGTS.

By share, this clonotype ranks as medium-sized. The rearrangement uses TRBV3-1 and TRBJ2-5; TRBD2 is a possible D gene (6 bases). Germline V gene lookup returns CDR1 LGHDT and CDR2 YNNKEL (reference sequence). CDR3 length equals 14 residues. The germline V and J ends were trimmed by 1 base and 5 bases, with 11 bases remaining between them. DNA of the CDR3: TGTGCCAGCAGCCAAGTCGTCGGAGGGGAGACCCAGTACTTC. It specifies CASSQVVGGETQYF.

The CDR3 reads CASRSTAGAFF. The CDR3 coding sequence is TGTGCCAGCAGGAGCACAGCCGGGGCTTTCTTT. The chain is built from TRBV27 and TRBJ1-1; D is uncertain. Trimming shortened V by 6 bases and J by 11 bases, and 13 bases separated the two germline ends. The CDR3 spans 11 residues. The V gene's germline CDR1 is MNHEY and CDR2 SMNVEV (reference sequence).

This clonotype showed up just a few times. This rearrangement joins TRBV28 to TRBJ2-5; TRBD1 agrees at 8 bases. The V gene end was trimmed by 5 bases and the J gene end by 0 bases; junction bases not matched to a gene: 5. In germline, CDR1 is MDHEN, CDR2 SYDVKM. There are 15 residues in the CDR3. CDR3 nucleotides: TGTGCCAGCAGTCCGCAACAGGGGGACCAAGAGACCCAGTACTTC. It is translated as CASSPQQGDQETQYF. The variable domain in full, completed from reference TRBV28 and TRBJ2-5, reads DVKVTQSSRYLVKRTGEKVFLECVQDMDHENMFWYRQDPGLGLRLIYFSYDVKMKEKGDIPEGYSVSREKKERFSLILESASTNQTSMYLCASSPQQGDQETQYFGPGTRLLVL.

This clonotype occurred a few times. The DNA of the CDR3 is TGTGCCAGCAGCGGGGGACTAGCGGAAATACTTCAGTTCTTC. Translation: CASSGGLAEILQFF. The V call is TRBV12-3 or TRBV12-4, the J call TRBJ2-1; TRBD2 aligns across 11 bases. Unmatched junction bases numbered 11, after V lost 6 bases and J lost 13 bases. This CDR3 is 14 amino acids long.

This clonotype was observed at least ten times. J is TRBJ1-1 and V is TRBV5-1; no reliable D call. Germline-derived CDR1 and CDR2 are SGHRS and YFSETQ. The ends were cut back, 2 bases at V and 3 bases at J, with 11 bases in the middle. The CDR3 spans 14 residues. CDR3 residues: CASSLLRSDTEAFF. CDR3 DNA: TGCGCCAGCAGCTTACTCAGGTCTGACACTGAAGCTTTCTTT.

This clonotype was detected many times. The chain carries TRBV28 and TRBJ2-7, with 9 bases that match TRBD1. The junction had 11 bases not matched to a gene; V was cut back by 6 bases and J by 5 bases. The CDR3 contains 15 residues. Germline assignment: CDR1 MDHEN and CDR2 SYDVKM. CDR3 residues: CASRTPGQGYHEQYF. The CDR3 DNA is TGTGCCAGCAGGACCCCGGGACAGGGCTACCACGAGCAGTACTTC.

This clonotype is deemed medium-sized (0.01 to 0.1%). The chain has TRBV4-2 and TRBJ2-3; TRBD2 might be the D (6 bases). Germline loops: CDR1 LGHNA, CDR2 YNFKEQ. The ends were cut back, 0 bases at V and 3 bases at J, with 22 bases in the middle. The CDR3 covers 19 residues. This chain's CDR3 is CASSQDYPWGGGGTDTQYF. CDR3 DNA sequence: TGTGCCAGCAGCCAAGATTACCCTTGGGGCGGAGGAGGGACAGATACGCAGTATTTT.

This clonotype was recorded many times. At one end, the junction sequence differs from germline, possibly due to a read error. This rearrangement joins TRBV7-6 to TRBJ2-1; 12 positions match TRBD2. Germline-derived CDR1 and CDR2 are SGHVS and FNYEAQ. This CDR3 is 13 amino acids long. This CDR3 is CASSLAGGNEQFF. For the CDR3, the DNA is TGTGCCAGCAGCCTAGCGGGAGGGAATGAGCAGTTCTTC.

This clonotype is classed as medium-sized. V is TRBV11-2 and J is TRBJ2-5, with TRBD2 matching 7 bases. CDR1 SGHAT and CDR2 FQNNGV come from the germline V gene. CDR3 length: 15 amino acids. The J segment lost 3 bases and the V segment lost 0 bases, leaving 4 bases of the junction unmatched. Here the CDR3 reads CASSLDQLAEETQYF. The CDR3 region has the DNA TGTGCCAGCAGCTTAGATCAGCTAGCGGAAGAGACCCAGTACTTC.

This clonotype counts as medium-sized (0.01 to 0.1%). The CDR3 spells CAGRLAGDNEQFF. The CDR3 DNA is TGTGCCGGGAGACTAGCGGGAGACAATGAGCAGTTCTTC. The chain is built from TRBV7-2 and TRBJ2-1, with 12 nucleotides matching TRBD2. The length of the CDR3 is 13 residues. In germline, CDR1 is SGHTA, CDR2 FQGNSA. The trim removed 11 bases at V and 5 bases at J, leaving 4 bases unmatched.

This clonotype is judged medium-sized. The V and J genes are TRBV6-5 and TRBJ2-2, with TRBD2 matching 9 bases. After removal of 6 bases from V and 6 bases from J, the junction contained 11 bases not matched to a gene. In germline, CDR1 is MNHEY, CDR2 SVGAGI. The CDR3 runs to 16 residues. CDR3 protein: CASRGLAGRGAGELFF. The CDR3 nucleotides are TGTGCCAGCAGGGGGCTAGCGGGACGGGGCGCCGGGGAGCTGTTTTTT.